This T cell receptor (beta chain) was identified in a study of CD8 T cells in ankylosing spondylitis. Study-level points and caveats: Previous work reported some of these motif variants in the synovial fluid and blood of reactive arthritis. As for the disease-linked clones, they showed a CD8+ phenotype and occurred at relatively low frequencies in peripheral blood. It appeared that ankylosing spondylitis blood was characterized by a TCR beta motif of several highly homologous variants. Reported data indicate significant enrichment of disease-linked clones within matched ankylosing spondylitis synovial fluid.

Concerning this clonotype itself: The antigen remains undetermined.

Construction of TCR beta libraries was performed using quantitative 5'-RACE with molecular barcodes. TCRdb analysed the 5' RACE reads with MiXCR anew, one entry per CDR3 protein. The table has 500,000 to 650,000 distinct CDR3 sequences, approximately 5% seen once; the top ten hold 3% to 4%. The CDR3 runs 17 residues. V shed 0 bases and J shed 8 bases, with 19 bases lying between them. CDR1 and CDR2 (germline): LGHNA, YSLEER. Sequencing was carried out using blood, either unsorted or a sorted T cell fraction (not recorded which). This clonotype was obtained from a male donor with ankylosing spondylitis. The gene calls are TRBV4-3 and TRBJ1-4; D unclear. The CDR3 loop is CASSQDPSSPSREKLFF. CDR3 sequence (DNA): TGCGCCAGCAGCCAAGACCCTTCTAGCCCCAGCAGAGAAAAACTGTTTTTT.